The 6 T cell receptor beta chains in this list originate from one sample, sequenced in a study of blood T cell repertoires in COVID-19. Measured with immunoSEQ multiplex PCR; TCRdb has only the in-frame clones, and not every one. The sample records 150,000 or so clones, roughly nine tenths being singletons. Sequenced material: peripheral blood. The receptor source for this set is a woman in her 70s with COVID-19, enrolled during active disease.

The rearrangement uses TRBV5-6 and TRBJ2-7, with a tentative D call TRBD2 (6 bases). The CDR3 contains 15 residues. The germline V and J ends were trimmed by 4 bases and 1 base, with 15 bases remaining between them. Per germline, CDR1 SGHDT and CDR2 YYEEEE. CDR3 coding DNA: TGTGCCAGCAGCGCGGGATTCGGAGGATCCTACGAGCAGTACTTC. Translating gives CASSAGFGGSYEQYF.

The chain is built from TRBV7-9 and TRBJ2-7; weak D call: TRBD2 (5 bases). Between the trimmed V and J ends, which lost 1 base and 5 bases, there was a span of 9 bases. The CDR3 covers 13 residues. Germline V CDR1 and CDR2: SEHNR, FQNEAQ (reference sequence). The CDR3 protein is CASSLGGFDEQYF. In nucleotides, the CDR3 is TGTGCCAGCAGCTTAGGAGGGTTCGACGAGCAGTACTTC.

This clone was found once. The chain couples TRBV28 to TRBJ2-5, with D possibly TRBD2 on 6 matching bases. Trimming pared 6 bases from V and 4 bases from J, leaving 12 bases between. Germline V gene data show CDR1 as MDHEN and CDR2 as SYDVKM. CDR3 length: 13 amino acids. The CDR3 loop is CASRTTRGETQYF. The CDR3 region has the DNA TGTGCCAGCAGAACGACTAGAGGAGAGACCCAGTACTTC.

The table lists this clone with many counts. The V gene is TRBV6-6, the J gene TRBJ1-5; no clear D gene. V lost 2 bases and J lost 3, with 14 bases in between. The CDR3 extends over 16 amino acids. From germline, CDR1 is MNHNY and CDR2 SVGAGI (reference sequence). For the CDR3, the DNA is TGTGCCAGCAGTTACCGGGAGGGTAGGAACAATCAGCCCCAGCATTTT. It translates to CASSYREGRNNQPQHF.

This rearrangement joins TRBV5-1 to TRBJ1-1, with D possibly being TRBD1 (6 bases). Per the germline V gene, CDR1 is SGHRS and CDR2 is YFSETQ. This CDR3 has 15 amino acids. V dropped 3 bases and J dropped 0 bases, with 12 bases sitting between them. The CDR3 here is CASSWVTGLNTEAFF. CDR3 nucleotides: TGCGCCAGCAGCTGGGTGACAGGACTGAACACTGAAGCTTTCTTT.

V is TRBV6-5 and J is TRBJ2-7, with TRBD1 identical over 7 bases. Per the germline V gene, CDR1 is MNHEY and CDR2 is SVGAGI. V dropped 0 bases and J dropped 3; count of bases not matched to a gene: 8. The CDR3 runs to 16 residues. CDR3 loop: CASSYSGRQGSYEQYF. In DNA, the CDR3 is TGTGCCAGCAGTTACTCGGGAAGACAGGGCAGCTACGAGCAGTACTTC.